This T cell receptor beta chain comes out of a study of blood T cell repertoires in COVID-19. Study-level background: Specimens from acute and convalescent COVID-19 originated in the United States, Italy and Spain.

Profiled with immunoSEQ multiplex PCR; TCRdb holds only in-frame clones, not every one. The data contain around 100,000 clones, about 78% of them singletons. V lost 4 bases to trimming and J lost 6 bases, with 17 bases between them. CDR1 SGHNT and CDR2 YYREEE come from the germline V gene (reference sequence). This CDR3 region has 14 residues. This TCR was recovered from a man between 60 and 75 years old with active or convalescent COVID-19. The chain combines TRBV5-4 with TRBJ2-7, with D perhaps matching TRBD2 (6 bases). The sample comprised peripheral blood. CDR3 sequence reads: CASSPRDFSSEQYF. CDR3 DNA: TGTGCCAGCAGCCCCCGGGACTTTAGCTCCGAGCAGTACTTC.